The clone carrying this T cell receptor (delta chain) occurred a few times. The record originates from a study of gamma-delta chains in newborns, infants, children. Overall study context: Microbial exposure reportedly drives polyclonal innate γδ T cell expansion after birth.

Germline lookup yields CDR1 TSWWSYY and CDR2 QGS. With 2 bases clipped from V and 0 bases from J, the junction kept 7 bases outside the gene matches. CDR3 length: 17 residues. TCRdb reapplied CATT to the reads. The sample has fewer than 13,000 delta-chain clones, around 8.3% seen once. The TCR originated in a child who was a newborn, infant or young child, either healthy, febrile or measles-vaccinated (not recorded which). The V call is TRDV1, the J call TRDJ1, with 9 nucleotides matching TRDD2. The sequenced sample consisted of blood. The CDR3 sequence is CALGEGLPTAYTDKLIF. The CDR3 region has the DNA TGTGCTCTTGGGGAAGGCCTTCCTACGGCTTACACCGATAAACTCATCTTT.